This T cell receptor beta chain was sequenced in a study of identical twins. TCRdb re-analysed the 5' RACE reads in MiXCR, keeping a single row per CDR3 protein. The sample lists around 280,000 distinct CDR3 sequences; approximately 8.5% were seen once. This clonotype has more than one count but fewer than ten. V gave up 7 bases and J gave up 4 bases; unmatched junction bases: 13. Looked up from germline, CDR1 is SNHLY and CDR2 is FYNNEI. This CDR3 is built from 17 residues. The same sample was also studied in work on yellow fever vaccine responses in identical twins.

The J gene is TRBJ2-2, the V gene TRBV2, with 9 bases aligning to TRBD1. Sequencing was performed on memory (CD45RO+) T cells sorted from blood. The receptor comes from a woman aged 18-29 years in good health. The CDR3, as DNA: TGTGCCAGCAACCCATTTGGACAGGGGTTGGGCACCGGGGAGCTGTTTTTT. It is translated as CASNPFGQGLGTGELFF. Using reference TRBV2 and TRBJ2-2 for the parts outside the CDR3, the full variable domain is EPEVTQTPSHQVTQMGQEVILRCVPISNHLYFYWYRQILGQKVEFLVSFYNNEISEKSEIFDDQFSVERPDGSNFTLKIRSTKLEDSAMYFCASNPFGQGLGTGELFFGEGSRLTVL.